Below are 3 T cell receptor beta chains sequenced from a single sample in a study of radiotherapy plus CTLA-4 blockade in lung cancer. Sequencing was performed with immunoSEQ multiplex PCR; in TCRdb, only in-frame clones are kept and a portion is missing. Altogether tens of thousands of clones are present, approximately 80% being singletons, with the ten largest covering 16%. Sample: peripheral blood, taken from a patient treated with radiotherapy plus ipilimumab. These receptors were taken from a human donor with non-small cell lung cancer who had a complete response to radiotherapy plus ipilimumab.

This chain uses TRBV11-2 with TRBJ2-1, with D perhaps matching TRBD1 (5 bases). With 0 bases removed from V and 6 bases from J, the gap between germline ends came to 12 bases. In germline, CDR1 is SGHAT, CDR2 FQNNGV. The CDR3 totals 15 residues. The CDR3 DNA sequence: TGTGCCAGCAGCTTAGAGGGGCAGGGAAGCAATGAGCAGTTCTTC. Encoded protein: CASSLEGQGSNEQFF. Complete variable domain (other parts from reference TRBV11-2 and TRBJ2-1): EAGVAQSPRYKIIEKRQSVAFWCNPISGHATLYWYQQILGQGPKLLIQFQNNGVVDDSQLPKDRFSAERLKGVDSTLKIQPAKLEDSAVYLCASSLEGQGSNEQFFGPGTRLTVL.

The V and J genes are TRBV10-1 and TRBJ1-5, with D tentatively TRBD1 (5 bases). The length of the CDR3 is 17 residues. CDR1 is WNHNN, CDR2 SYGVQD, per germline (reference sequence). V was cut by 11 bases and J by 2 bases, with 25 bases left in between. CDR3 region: CAPSRGGTLSGNQPQHF. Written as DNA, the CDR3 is TGCGCCCCTTCCCGTGGGGGGACCTTATCTGGCAATCAGCCCCAGCATTTT.

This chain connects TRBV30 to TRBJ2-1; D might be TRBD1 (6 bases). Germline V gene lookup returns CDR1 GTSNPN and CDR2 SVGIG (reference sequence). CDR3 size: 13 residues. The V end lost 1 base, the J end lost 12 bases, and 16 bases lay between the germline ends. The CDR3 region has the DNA TGTGCCTGGAGTGGGGACACCAACATGGGGCAGTTCTTC. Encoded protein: CAWSGDTNMGQFF.